Shown below are 26 T cell receptor beta chains from a single sample sequenced in a study of T cells expressing NK-cell markers. TCRdb re-called the 5' RACE reads, yielding one record per CDR3 amino acid sequence without DNA. The sample holds 350,000 to 450,000 distinct CDR3 sequences. Sequencing was done on a sample of blood T cells: a sorted CD56 or NKG2C T cell subset, CD4+ or CD8+ T cells, or bulk PBMC T cells (not recorded which). These TCRs come from a man aged 18 to 69 in good health.

The chain couples TRBV7-3 to TRBJ1-5; TCRdb calls TRBD1, which cannot be checked without DNA. This CDR3 spans 21 amino acids. CDR1 and CDR2 (germline): SGHTA, FQGTGA. CDR3 sequence: CASSSFKSGQGGRMYNQPQHF.

The genes are TRBV9 and TRBJ2-5; the D gene TCRdb calls, TRBD1, cannot be checked with no DNA. The CDR3 covers 17 residues. The germline V gene has CDR1 SGDLS and CDR2 YYNGEE. Here the CDR3 reads CASSEVPGHPLQETQYF.

J is TRBJ2-5 and V is TRBV20-1; with no DNA, the TCRdb D assignment of TRBD2 cannot be verified. This CDR3 spans 16 amino acids. The germline V gene encodes CDR1 DFQATT and CDR2 SNEGSKA (reference sequence). CDR3 sequence: CSAEGLAGGHQETQYF.

The rearrangement joins TRBV20-1 to TRBJ1-6. Germline lookup yields CDR1 DFQATT and CDR2 SNEGSKA (reference sequence). There are 14 residues in the CDR3. CDR3 region: CSAREASRGSPLHF.

The chain uses TRBV7-6 and TRBJ1-4. Germline assignment: CDR1 SGHVS and CDR2 FNYEAQ. This CDR3 has 15 amino acids. CDR3 amino acids: CASSLAGGDNEKLFF.

The chain links TRBV27 to TRBJ2-6; TCRdb's D call of TRBD1 is untestable without DNA. The germline CDR1 and CDR2 sequences are MNHEY and SMNVEV (reference sequence). There are 16 residues in the CDR3. The CDR3 is CASRPGQTSGANVLTF. Using reference TRBV27 and TRBJ2-6 for the parts outside the CDR3, the full variable domain is EAQVTQNPRYLITVTGKKLTVTCSQNMNHEYMSWYRQDPGLGLRQIYYSMNVEVTDKGDVPEGYKVSRKEKRNFPLILESPSPNQTSLYFCASRPGQTSGANVLTFGAGSRLTVL.

The chain carries TRBV15 and TRBJ2-1. CDR3 length: 14 residues. Germline V lookup: CDR1 LNHNV, CDR2 YYDKDF (reference sequence). CDR3 amino acids: CATSRVFRYNEQFF.

This chain uses TRBV6-1 with TRBJ2-5; without DNA, the TCRdb call of TRBD1 cannot be checked. The germline CDR1 and CDR2 sequences are MNHNS and SASEGT. The CDR3 consists of 16 residues. The CDR3 loop reads CASSRGDRGVKETQYF.

J is TRBJ2-5 and V is TRBV7-8; there is no DNA to check the TCRdb D call of TRBD1. Germline V gene data show CDR1 as SGHVS and CDR2 as FQNEAQ. The CDR3 is made up of 16 amino acids. This chain's CDR3 is CASSLTGTGSSKTQYF.

This chain joins TRBV18 and TRBJ1-4; without DNA, the TCRdb call of TRBD1 cannot be checked. The CDR3 consists of 14 residues. The germline CDR1 and CDR2 sequences are KGHSH and LQKENI. CDR3 in amino acids: CASSPPSGAEKLFF.

The gene calls are TRBV7-9 and TRBJ2-1; the TRBD2 assignment by TCRdb is unverifiable without DNA. Germline CDR1 reads SEHNR; CDR2 reads FQNEAQ (reference sequence). The CDR3 length is 15 residues. Here the CDR3 reads CASSATRTSGNEQFF. The full variable domain, completed using reference TRBV7-9 and TRBJ2-1, is DTGVSQNPRHKITKRGQNVTFRCDPISEHNRLYWYRQTLGQGPEFLTYFQNEAQLEKSRLLSDRFSAERPKGSFSTLEIQRTEQGDSAMYLCASSATRTSGNEQFFGPGTRLTVL.

The chain recombines TRBV20-1 with TRBJ1-1; the TRBD1 assignment by TCRdb is unverifiable without DNA. This CDR3 comprises 13 residues. Germline values: CDR1 DFQATT, CDR2 SNEGSKA (reference sequence). Here the CDR3 reads CSASAGASTEAFF.

This chain joins TRBV5-1 and TRBJ2-3; there is no DNA to check the TCRdb D call of TRBD2. This CDR3 region has 18 residues. From germline, CDR1 is SGHRS and CDR2 YFSETQ. CDR3 region: CASSRGGPPRLGTDTQYF. The full variable domain, rest sourced from reference TRBV5-1 and TRBJ2-3, is KAGVTQTPRYLIKTRGQQVTLSCSPISGHRSVSWYQQTPGQGLQFLFEYFSETQRNKGNFPGRFSGRQFSNSRSEMNVSTLELGDSALYLCASSRGGPPRLGTDTQYFGPGTRLTVL.

The J gene is TRBJ2-3, the V gene TRBV3-1. CDR1 and CDR2 from the germline V gene are LGHDT and YNNKEL (reference sequence). This CDR3 is built from 15 residues. The CDR3 sequence is CASEPLGSNTDTQYF.

The chain has TRBV6-5 and TRBJ2-3; TCRdb outputs TRBD1, but without DNA this stays unchecked. This CDR3 has 12 amino acids. Germline V gene lookup returns CDR1 MNHEY and CDR2 SVGAGI. The CDR3 loop reads CASRDRADTQYF.

The rearrangement links TRBV2 to TRBJ2-2; TCRdb's D call of TRBD2 is untestable without DNA. The CDR3 runs 12 residues. The germline V gene encodes CDR1 SNHLY and CDR2 FYNNEI. CDR3 in amino acids: CATGVGLGELFF.

The chain couples TRBV19 to TRBJ2-3; TCRdb returns TRBD2, unconfirmable since there is no DNA. CDR1 is LNHDA and CDR2 is SQIVND in the germline V gene (reference sequence). The CDR3 has 16 residues. Here the CDR3 reads CASSQDYQHFTDTQYF.

This rearrangement joins TRBV2 to TRBJ1-5. The CDR3 consists of 14 residues. Germline V gene sequence: CDR1 SNHLY, CDR2 FYNNEI. CDR3 sequence: CASSEDRGDQPQHF.

This chain connects TRBV28 to TRBJ1-1; TCRdb selects TRBD1, and the lack of DNA leaves this call unchecked. Per the germline V gene, CDR1 is MDHEN and CDR2 is SYDVKM. The CDR3 is 14 residues long. Here the CDR3 reads CASSSPRVQNEAFF.

V is TRBV5-1 and J is TRBJ2-5. The CDR3 is 13 residues long. Germline loops: CDR1 SGHRS, CDR2 YFSETQ. CDR3 protein: CASSIGQQETQYF.

The rearrangement joins TRBV20-1 to TRBJ2-7; TCRdb outputs TRBD1, but without DNA this stays unchecked. Per the germline V gene, CDR1 is DFQATT and CDR2 is SNEGSKA (reference sequence). The CDR3 length is 15 residues. The CDR3 here is CSARAMGQGTYEQYF.

V gene TRBV2 combines with J gene TRBJ2-7; with no DNA, the TCRdb D assignment of TRBD1 cannot be verified. The germline CDR1 and CDR2 sequences are SNHLY and FYNNEI. There are 13 residues in the CDR3. The CDR3 reads CASSVKNSGEQYF.

The gene calls are TRBV19 and TRBJ2-5; TCRdb's D call of TRBD1 is untestable without DNA. This CDR3 is 15 amino acids long. Germline values: CDR1 LNHDA, CDR2 SQIVND (reference sequence). This chain's CDR3 is CATLSGTGLQETQYF.

The rearrangement links TRBV28 to TRBJ2-3; as DNA is missing, the TRBD1 call by TCRdb cannot be tested. The germline CDR1 and CDR2 sequences are MDHEN and SYDVKM. The CDR3 is 15 residues long. The chain's CDR3 is CASSWRSLATDTQYF.

This chain links TRBV2 with TRBJ2-3. Per the germline V gene, CDR1 is SNHLY and CDR2 is FYNNEI. This CDR3 comprises 15 residues. The chain's CDR3 is CASRPTDQGTDTQYF.

This sequence joins TRBV7-9 and TRBJ1-4; no DNA is available, so the TRBD1 call from TCRdb remains unchecked. This CDR3 is built from 15 residues. Germline assignment: CDR1 SEHNR and CDR2 FQNEAQ (reference sequence). CDR3 protein: CASSSSSGGAEKLFF.